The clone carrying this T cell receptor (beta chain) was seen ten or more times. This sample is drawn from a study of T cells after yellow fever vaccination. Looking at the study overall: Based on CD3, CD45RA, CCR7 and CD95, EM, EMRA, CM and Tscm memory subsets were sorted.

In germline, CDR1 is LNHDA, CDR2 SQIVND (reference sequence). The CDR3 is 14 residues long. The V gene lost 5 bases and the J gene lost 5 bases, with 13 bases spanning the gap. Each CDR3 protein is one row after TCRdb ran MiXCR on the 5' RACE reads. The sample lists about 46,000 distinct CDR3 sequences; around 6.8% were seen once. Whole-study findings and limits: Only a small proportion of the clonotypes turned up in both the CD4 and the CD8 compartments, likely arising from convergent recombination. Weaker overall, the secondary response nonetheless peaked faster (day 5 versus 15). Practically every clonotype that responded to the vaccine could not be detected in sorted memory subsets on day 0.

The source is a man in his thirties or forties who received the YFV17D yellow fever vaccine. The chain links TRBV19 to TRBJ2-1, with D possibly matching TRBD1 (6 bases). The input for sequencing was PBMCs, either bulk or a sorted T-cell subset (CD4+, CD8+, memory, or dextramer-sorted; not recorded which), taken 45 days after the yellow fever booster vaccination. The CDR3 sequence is CASSPGTLNNEQFF. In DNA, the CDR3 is TGTGCCAGTAGTCCCGGGACACTCAACAATGAGCAGTTCTTC.